A single sample is the source of the 15 T cell receptor beta chains below, sequenced in a study of human CD8 memory T cell subsets. UMI-labeled 5' RACE was used to make TCR beta libraries. TCRdb processed the 5' RACE reads again and assigns one entry to each CDR3 protein, with no DNA. The listing contains 5,500 to 8,500 distinct CDR3 sequences. The specimen was CD8+ stem-like memory T cells (TSCM and TCM) sorted from PBMCs. As for subset: stem-like memory CD8 T cells (TSTEM), CCR7+ PD-1- TIGIT-. Receptor source: a human donor in good health.

The rearrangement joins TRBV28 to TRBJ1-2; TCRdb names TRBD1, which stays unverified in the absence of DNA. The CDR3 has 18 amino acids. CDR1 and CDR2 (germline): MDHEN, SYDVKM. CDR3 residues: CASSLRRDTLETNYGYTF.

The rearrangement uses TRBV6-1 and TRBJ2-3; TCRdb's D gene call, TRBD1, goes unchecked for lack of DNA. The CDR3 contains 15 residues. CDR1 is MNHNS, CDR2 SASEGT, per germline. The CDR3 protein is CATSPGAGGADTQYF.

This rearrangement joins TRBV20-1 to TRBJ2-3; TCRdb's assignment of TRBD1 cannot be checked, as there is no DNA. Germline V gives CDR1 DFQATT, CDR2 SNEGSKA (reference sequence). The CDR3 sequence is 19 residues long. CDR3 sequence reads: CSANLRNPLLATSTDTQYF.

The rearrangement joins TRBV20-1 to TRBJ1-5; lacking DNA, the TRBD1 call made by TCRdb goes unchecked. Germline CDR1 is DFQATT and CDR2 is SNEGSKA (reference sequence). CDR3 length: 12 amino acids. The CDR3 reads CSARWGGQPQHF.

The V and J genes are TRBV4-3 and TRBJ2-1; TCRdb's assignment of TRBD1 cannot be checked, as there is no DNA. This CDR3 contains 15 residues. Germline V gene sequence: CDR1 LGHNA, CDR2 YSLEER. CDR3 residues: CASSQSYRGYNEQFF.

The CDR3 spells CASSHLIAKNIQYF. V is TRBV4-2 and J is TRBJ2-4. Germline CDR1 reads LGHNA; CDR2 reads YNFKEQ. The CDR3 is 14 residues long.

The chain couples TRBV5-6 to TRBJ2-7. The germline V gene encodes CDR1 SGHDT and CDR2 YYEEEE. The CDR3 loop spans 15 amino acids. Here the CDR3 reads CASSLAGQGFYEQYF.

This chain joins TRBV10-3 and TRBJ2-5. Germline-derived CDR1 and CDR2 are ENHRY and SYGVKD. This CDR3 comprises 14 residues. The CDR3 sequence is CAISEWTSEETQYF.

The chain's CDR3 is CASSQGSGKLFF. The chain carries TRBV12-3 or TRBV12-4 and TRBJ1-4. This CDR3 is built from 12 residues.

J is TRBJ2-1 and V is TRBV7-9; the D call from TCRdb, TRBD2, cannot be confirmed without DNA. Germline values: CDR1 SEHNR, CDR2 FQNEAQ (reference sequence). The CDR3 length is 15 residues. The CDR3 reads CASTPPSGEGGEQFF.

This clonotype is labeled medium-sized based on frequency. The J gene is TRBJ1-2, the V gene TRBV6-2 or TRBV6-3. This CDR3 has 13 amino acids. The germline CDR1 and CDR2 sequences are MNHEY and SVGEGT. The CDR3 is CASSYSTTDGYTF.

The chain carries TRBV4-1 and TRBJ2-5. Germline CDR1 MGHRA, CDR2 YSYEKL. The CDR3 runs 15 residues. The CDR3 protein is CASSQAAHGKETQYF.

The chain recombines TRBV6-6 with TRBJ2-5; TCRdb's D gene call, TRBD1, goes unchecked for lack of DNA. The CDR3 consists of 13 residues. Germline V gene lookup returns CDR1 MNHNY and CDR2 SVGAGI (reference sequence). The CDR3 loop is CASSNNRVETQYF.

The rearrangement joins TRBV6-2 or TRBV6-3 to TRBJ2-2; the TCRdb call, TRBD1, lacks DNA for checking. This CDR3 region has 14 residues. The germline V gene has CDR1 MNHEY and CDR2 SVGEGT. Here the CDR3 reads CASSPGRHTGELFF.

The CDR3 protein is CASSQLLSPSYGYTF. V usage is TRBV4-1 and J usage is TRBJ1-2; TCRdb designates TRBD1, a call that cannot be tested without DNA. The CDR3 has 15 amino acids. Germline V CDR1 and CDR2: MGHRA, YSYEKL.